This T cell receptor (beta chain) originates from a study of blood T cell repertoires in COVID-19. Profiled with immunoSEQ multiplex PCR; TCRdb holds only in-frame clones, not every one. The table lists over 65,000 clones, around four fifths of them singletons. The germline gives CDR1 SGHNT, CDR2 YENEEA. There are 14 residues in the CDR3. V lost 5 bases and J lost 4; bases outside the gene matches: 7. Sequences were obtained from peripheral blood. The TCR originated in a man of 80 years or more with active or convalescent COVID-19. The chain uses TRBV11-3 and TRBJ1-1, with 7 bases fitting TRBD1. CDR3 sequence: CASSPNQGGTEAFF. DNA of the CDR3: TGTGCCAGCAGCCCCAACCAGGGGGGCACTGAAGCTTTCTTT.